This entry features one T cell receptor beta chain sequence. The sample originates from a study of control samples from healthy donors and cancer patients. The CDR3 consists of 15 residues. V was clipped by 2 bases and J by 7 bases, with 14 bases between them. Per the germline V gene, CDR1 is KGHSH and CDR2 is LQKENI. The data were produced by immunoSEQ multiplex PCR, yet TCRdb's version contains in-frame clones alone and is incomplete. The sample shows some 120,000 clones, around 89% of them seen only once. This clonotype originated in a woman between 50 and 59 years old with colorectal cancer. The chain is built from TRBV18 and TRBJ1-4, with D possibly being TRBD1 (6 bases). Sequenced: PBMCs. The CDR3 region has the DNA TGTGCCAGCTCACCAGGTCGGGGGGGCGGTGAAAAACTGTTTTTT. This codes for CASSPGRGGGEKLFF.